The present entry profiles one T cell receptor (beta chain) with its context. The repertoire was sequenced with immunoSEQ multiplex PCR; TCRdb's copy has only in-frame clones and lacks some. Among tens of thousands of clones listed, around 94% were seen once. Germline V lookup: CDR1 SGHDT, CDR2 YYEEEE. The CDR3 runs 13 residues. V dropped 4 bases and J dropped 8 bases, with 15 bases sitting between them. The data are from a study of T cell changes during pregnancy in multiple sclerosis. The sequence was collected from a female donor with multiple sclerosis, enrolled in a pregnancy study. The J gene is TRBJ1-1, the V gene TRBV5-6; D is perhaps TRBD1 (6 bases). Sequences were derived from peripheral blood, sampled in the third trimester of pregnancy. CDR3 sequence (DNA): TGTGCCAGCAGCAATAACAGGGAAAGAGAAGCTTTCTTT. This encodes CASSNNREREAFF.